Shown below are 10 T cell receptor beta chains from a single sample sequenced in a study of blood T cells in healthy people across ages. A second about 7 to 12 cycle PCR used barcoded and J-beta primers. Each CDR3 protein gets one entry after TCRdb re-called the 5' RACE reads with MiXCR. The sample consists of some 900,000 distinct CDR3 sequences, roughly 43% of them appearing once. Specimen: blood. The origin of the receptors is a man under 40 in good health.

The chain carries TRBV28 and TRBJ2-7, with TRBD2 matching 7 bases. From germline, CDR1 is MDHEN and CDR2 SYDVKM. The V gene end was trimmed by 6 bases and the J gene end by 6 bases; junction bases not matched to a gene: 11. This CDR3 region has 14 residues. CDR3 region: CASSGRESPLEQYF. CDR3 bases: TGTGCCAGCAGCGGGCGGGAGAGTCCTCTCGAGCAGTACTTC.

The chain carries TRBV7-2 and TRBJ1-5; D remains ambiguous. The CDR3 has 15 amino acids. Germline CDR1 SGHTA, CDR2 FQGNSA. Between the trimmed V and J ends, which lost 2 bases and 7 bases, there was a span of 15 bases. DNA for the CDR3: TGTGCCAGCAGCTTAAGTTCCTCTGACATCCAGCCCCAGCATTTT. It translates to CASSLSSSDIQPQHF.

As DNA, the CDR3 is TGTGCCAGCAGCAAAACTGGAAACACCATATATTTT. The encoded protein is CASSKTGNTIYF. This chain joins TRBV28 and TRBJ1-3; no reliable D call. V was pared by 6 bases and J by 2 bases, with 5 bases between. The CDR3 covers 12 residues. CDR1 and CDR2 (germline): MDHEN, SYDVKM.

The chain combines TRBV5-1 with TRBJ1-5; D possibly corresponds to TRBD1 (6 bases). This CDR3 contains 14 residues. Germline V gene lookup returns CDR1 SGHRS and CDR2 YFSETQ. Trimming pared 1 base from V and 5 bases from J, leaving 10 bases between. The CDR3 DNA is TGCGCCAGCAGCTTGACAGGGATGGATCAGCCCCAGCATTTT. It translates to CASSLTGMDQPQHF.

The J gene is TRBJ2-3, the V gene TRBV9; D is perhaps TRBD1 or TRBD2 (6 bases each). V lost 3 bases and J 1 base, leaving 21 bases between the germline ends. The CDR3 runs 18 residues. Germline CDR1 and CDR2: SGDLS and YYNGEE. CDR3 DNA sequence: TGTGCCAGCAGCGAGGGCCTCCGGGGGCCAGAAGGCACAGATACGCAGTATTTT. This sequence encodes CASSEGLRGPEGTDTQYF.

The chain couples TRBV28 to TRBJ2-7; 7 nucleotides line up with TRBD1. This CDR3 region has 17 residues. Germline-derived CDR1 and CDR2 are MDHEN and SYDVKM. With V trimmed by 3 bases and J by 2 bases, 13 bases remained unmatched. CDR3 in amino acids: CASSFFGQAAGTYEQYF. The CDR3 region has the DNA TGTGCCAGCAGTTTTTTCGGACAGGCGGCTGGGACCTACGAGCAGTACTTC.

The J gene is TRBJ1-2, the V gene TRBV20-1; possibly TRBD1 for D (5 bases). The CDR3 loop spans 12 amino acids. The V gene's germline CDR1 is DFQATT and CDR2 SNEGSKA (reference sequence). Trimming shortened V by 4 bases and J by 5 bases, and 11 bases separated the two germline ends. Written as DNA, the CDR3 is TGCAGTGCTAATGGGGACCGGTATGGCTACACCTTC. Translated, it gives CSANGDRYGYTF.

V and J are TRBV12-3 or TRBV12-4 and TRBJ2-2, with 9 nucleotides matching TRBD2. The CDR3 runs to 15 residues. The V segment lost 6 bases and the J segment 4 bases; nucleotides outside the gene matches: 6. Here the CDR3 reads CASRELAGGTGELFF. CDR3 nucleotide sequence: TGTGCCAGCAGAGAACTAGCGGGTGGCACCGGGGAGCTGTTTTTT.

In the case of this clonotype: This may arise from a read error, as a much more abundant clone is one base away. The chain recombines TRBV5-1 with TRBJ1-2; unclear D gene. This CDR3 has 15 amino acids. V lost 0 bases and J 8 bases, leaving 17 bases between the germline ends. Germline loops: CDR1 SGHRS, CDR2 YFSETQ. The CDR3 DNA sequence: TGCGCCAGCAGCTTGGCCGGCACCGCTAAACCGGGCTACACCTTC. Protein sequence: CASSLAGTAKPGYTF.

This clonotype came up many times. The chain employs TRBV29-1 and TRBJ2-5; D uncertain. With 0 bases removed from V and 6 bases from J, the gap between germline ends came to 5 bases. Germline V gene sequence: CDR1 SQVTM, CDR2 ANQGSEA. CDR3 length: 11 amino acids. CDR3 sequence reads: CSVEDRQTQYF. The CDR3, as DNA: TGCAGCGTTGAAGACCGGCAGACCCAGTACTTC. Full variable domain (remainder filled in from reference TRBV29-1 and TRBJ2-5): SAVISQKPSRDICQRGTSLTIQCQVDSQVTMMFWYRQQPGQSLTLIATANQGSEATYESGFVIDKFPISRPNLTFSTLTVSNMSPEDSSIYLCSVEDRQTQYFGPGTRLLVL.